Below are 22 T cell receptor beta chains sequenced from a single sample in a study of blood T cell repertoires in COVID-19. The data were produced by immunoSEQ multiplex PCR, yet TCRdb's version contains in-frame clones alone and is incomplete. The sample lists about 140,000 clones; 84% were seen once. Sequences were obtained from peripheral blood. These receptor sequences come from a woman aged 60-75 years with acute or convalescent COVID-19.

V usage is TRBV27 and J usage is TRBJ2-2; D is uncertain. The germline V and J ends were trimmed by 3 bases and 8 bases, with 7 bases remaining between them. CDR3 size: 12 residues. CDR1 and CDR2 from the germline V gene are MNHEY and SMNVEV (reference sequence). DNA of the CDR3: TGTGCCAGCAGTTTTTATATAGGGGAGCTGTTTTTT. It is translated as CASSFYIGELFF.

The chain couples TRBV15 to TRBJ2-7; D may be TRBD1 (6 bases). V lost 0 bases to trimming and J lost 1 base, with 10 bases between them. CDR3 length: 15 residues. Per germline, CDR1 LNHNV and CDR2 YYDKDF (reference sequence). The CDR3 here is CATSRDPTGSYEQYF. CDR3 nucleotides: TGTGCCACCAGCAGAGATCCGACAGGTTCCTACGAGCAGTACTTC.

The J gene is TRBJ1-4, the V gene TRBV5-6; possibly TRBD1 for D (6 bases). Germline CDR1 and CDR2: SGHDT and YYEEEE. The CDR3 extends over 15 amino acids. The germline V and J ends were trimmed by 4 bases and 6 bases, with 16 bases remaining between them. The CDR3 reads CASSTTGLSHEKLFF. CDR3 in DNA: TGTGCCAGCAGCACAACAGGGCTGAGCCATGAAAAACTGTTTTTT.

The rearrangement uses TRBV7-9 and TRBJ1-2; 10 positions agree with TRBD1. The CDR3 runs 14 residues. Looked up from germline, CDR1 is SEHNR and CDR2 is FQNEAQ (reference sequence). V dropped 6 bases and J dropped 3; count of bases not matched to a gene: 4. CDR3 amino acids: CASRQTGGDYGYTF. CDR3 DNA sequence: TGTGCCAGCAGACAGACAGGGGGCGACTATGGCTACACCTTC.

The V gene is TRBV19, the J gene TRBJ1-5; 8 bases align to TRBD1. The CDR3 contains 14 residues. Germline V gene lookup returns CDR1 LNHDA and CDR2 SQIVND (reference sequence). J lost 7 bases, V lost 3 bases, and 5 bases had no gene match. CDR3 in DNA: TGTGCCAGTAGTATCGACAGGGGTTTACAGCCCCAGCATTTT. The encoded protein is CASSIDRGLQPQHF.

The J gene is TRBJ2-3, the V gene TRBV5-8, with TRBD1 matching 8 bases. The V segment lost 2 bases and the J segment 8 bases; nucleotides outside the gene matches: 7. CDR1 is SGHTS and CDR2 is YDEGEE in the germline V gene. The CDR3 length is 14 residues. The CDR3 here is CASSFRGRRGTQYF. The CDR3, as DNA: TGTGCCAGCAGCTTCAGGGGGCGCCGGGGTACGCAGTATTTT.

The genes are TRBV19 and TRBJ2-3, with TRBD1 matching 8 bases. Germline CDR1 is LNHDA and CDR2 is SQIVND (reference sequence). The CDR3 sequence is 14 residues long. The junction had 5 bases not matched to a gene; V was cut back by 8 bases and J by 1 base. CDR3: CASANRGGTDTQYF. CDR3 nucleotides: TGTGCCAGTGCCAACAGGGGGGGCACAGATACGCAGTATTTT. The variable domain in full, completed from reference TRBV19 and TRBJ2-3, reads DGGITQSPKYLFRKEGQNVTLSCEQNLNHDAMYWYRQDPGQGLRLIYYSQIVNDFQKGDIAEGYSVSREKKESFPLTVTSAQKNPTAFYLCASANRGGTDTQYFGPGTRLTVL.

The chain recombines TRBV18 with TRBJ2-7, with 10 bases lining up with TRBD2. V lost 3 bases and J lost 0; bases outside the gene matches: 2. CDR1 KGHSH and CDR2 LQKENI come from the germline V gene. The CDR3 is made up of 15 amino acids. CDR3 DNA: TGTGCCAGCTCACCGGGGACTAGCGTCTCCTACGAGCAGTACTTC. It specifies CASSPGTSVSYEQYF.

This clone has a single count. This sequence joins TRBV18 and TRBJ2-5; perhaps TRBD2 as D (6 bases). The CDR3 is made up of 12 amino acids. In germline, CDR1 is KGHSH, CDR2 LQKENI. Trimming shortened V by 1 base and J by 6 bases, and 6 bases separated the two germline ends. The CDR3 loop is CASSPRGKTQYF. As DNA, the CDR3 is TGTGCCAGCTCACCACGCGGGAAGACCCAGTACTTC.

The chain couples TRBV5-1 to TRBJ2-1, with 11 bases matching TRBD2. Germline CDR1 and CDR2: SGHRS and YFSETQ. V lost 3 bases, J lost 2 bases, and 16 bases stayed unmatched. CDR3 length equals 20 residues. The CDR3 DNA reads TGCGCCAGCAGCTACGGACGCAGGAATAGCGGGAGGGCCGCCTACAATGAGCAGTTCTTC. Amino acids: CASSYGRRNSGRAAYNEQFF.

The CDR3 region has the DNA TGTGCCAGCAGCTCAGGACTAGCGGGAAGCGAGCAGTACTTC. Its protein is CASSSGLAGSEQYF. The chain carries TRBV7-2 and TRBJ2-7, with 12 bases that match TRBD2. The V segment lost 4 bases and the J segment 6 bases; nucleotides outside the gene matches: 4. Looked up from germline, CDR1 is SGHTA and CDR2 is FQGNSA. This CDR3 contains 14 residues.

The CDR3 reads CASSSSGGRSNEKLFF. CDR3 nucleotides: TGTGCCAGCAGCTCGAGCGGGGGGAGGAGTAATGAAAAACTGTTTTTT. V gene TRBV7-9 combines with J gene TRBJ1-4; a possible D gene is TRBD1 (5 bases). The CDR3 extends over 16 amino acids. CDR1 and CDR2 from the germline V gene are SEHNR and FQNEAQ (reference sequence). Trimming removed 4 bases at V and 4 bases at J, with 16 bases between.

This chain uses TRBV13 with TRBJ1-3, with a weak D call TRBD1 (5 bases). Germline loops: CDR1 PRHDT, CDR2 FYEKMQ (reference sequence). Trimming cost V 2 bases and J 0 bases, with 5 bases left between them. The CDR3 spans 14 residues. The CDR3 is CASSLQGSGNTIYF. The CDR3 nucleotides are TGTGCCAGCAGCTTACAGGGCTCTGGAAACACCATATATTTT.

This clone appeared once. The chain links TRBV7-8 to TRBJ2-1, with 7 bases matching TRBD2. Trimming took 5 bases from V and 6 from J; bases not matched to a gene: 10. The CDR3 totals 15 residues. The germline CDR1 and CDR2 sequences are SGHVS and FQNEAQ. Here the CDR3 DNA reads TGTGCCAGCAGCGGGGGGGTGAATTCATTCAATGAGCAGTTCTTC. This codes for CASSGGVNSFNEQFF.

The chain combines TRBV27 with TRBJ2-3; possible D gene TRBD1, 6 bases. The CDR3 has 15 residues. Trimming removed 7 bases at V and 2 bases at J, with 16 bases between. CDR1 MNHEY and CDR2 SMNVEV come from the germline V gene (reference sequence). The DNA of the CDR3 is TGTGCCAGCACCCTAACAGGGCGGGCCACAGATACGCAGTATTTT. Translated: CASTLTGRATDTQYF.

This rearrangement joins TRBV6-5 to TRBJ2-7; TRBD1 matches at 9 bases. J gave up 3 bases and V 6 bases, and 6 bases lay outside the gene matches. CDR3 length: 14 residues. The germline gives CDR1 MNHEY, CDR2 SVGAGI. DNA of the CDR3: TGTGCCAGCAGACCGGGACAGGGTGTCTACGAGCAGTACTTC. It specifies CASRPGQGVYEQYF.

V usage is TRBV5-1 and J usage is TRBJ2-1; a weak D match, TRBD2 (6 bases). This CDR3 spans 15 amino acids. Trimming removed 2 bases from V and 4 bases from J, with 13 bases in between. Per germline, CDR1 SGHRS and CDR2 YFSETQ. The CDR3 bases are TGCGCCAGCAGCTTACCAGCGGGCAATTACAATGAGCAGTTCTTC. This sequence encodes CASSLPAGNYNEQFF.

The chain combines TRBV3-1 (or the pseudogene TRBV3-2) with TRBJ1-1; D call uncertain. This CDR3 spans 13 amino acids. Looked up from germline, CDR1 is LGHDT and CDR2 is YNNKEL (reference sequence). V lost 4 bases, J lost 5 bases, and 11 bases lay in between. The CDR3 bases are TGTGCCAGCAGCCCCGCACTGGAGACTGAAGCTTTCTTT. This translates into CASSPALETEAFF.

The chain has TRBV20-1 and TRBJ1-6; D is uncertain. V was pared by 4 bases and J by 7 bases, with 5 bases between. From germline, CDR1 is DFQATT and CDR2 SNEGSKA (reference sequence). The CDR3 contains 11 residues. The CDR3 protein is CSAKENSPLHF. The DNA for the CDR3 is TGCAGTGCTAAGGAGAATTCACCCCTCCACTTT.

The V gene is TRBV29-1, the J gene TRBJ2-7; TRBD1 matches 9 bases. CDR3 length equals 14 residues. V lost 6 bases to trimming and J lost 0 bases; unmatched junction nucleotides: 6. Germline CDR1 is SQVTM and CDR2 is ANQGSEA. The CDR3 DNA is TGCAGCGTGGGGGGGACAGGGAGCTCCTACGAGCAGTACTTC. Encoded protein: CSVGGTGSSYEQYF.

This clone was seen a few times. The V and J genes are TRBV10-2 and TRBJ1-5; no definite D call. Trimming removed 2 bases from V and 7 bases from J, with 9 bases in between. The CDR3 runs to 13 residues. Germline V gene data show CDR1 as WSHSY and CDR2 as SAAADI. For the CDR3, the DNA is TGCGCCAGCAGTGAGGTGCCCAGGCAGCCCCAGCATTTT. Translating it yields CASSEVPRQPQHF.

CDR3 nucleotide sequence: TGCAGCGTTGAGGACAGGACCTATGGCTACACCTTC. This encodes CSVEDRTYGYTF. This sequence joins TRBV29-1 and TRBJ1-2; 7 bases agree with TRBD1. This CDR3 contains 12 residues. Germline lookup yields CDR1 SQVTM and CDR2 ANQGSEA. After removal of 3 bases from V and 4 bases from J, the junction contained 2 bases not matched to a gene.